This T cell receptor beta chain is drawn from a study of human T cells and chemical hapten exposure. At the level of the study: Diphenylcyclopropenone was applied weekly to patients' scalps across the roughly 23-week study. Per-sample TCR yield variability stemmed mainly from small pooled library volume differences. The study, taken as a whole, reports: DPC sensitization did not alter TCRs above 1 in 1000 frequency.

About this clonotype itself: Its antigen is unknown.

The time point denotes: patch test 3, about 24 weeks after DPC sensitization. Treatment specified: therapeutic diphenylcyclopropenone sensitization with weekly scalp DPC. Unfractionated whole blood yielded total RNA. V dropped 8 bases and J dropped 6 bases, with 22 bases sitting between them. Germline CDR1 and CDR2: MRHNA and SNTAGT. The length of the CDR3 is 15 residues. From the RACE reads, TCRdb called clonotypes with MiXCR, one entry per CDR3 protein. The data contain about 58,000 distinct CDR3 sequences, around 12% of them singletons. The sequence derives from a man aged 25-45 years with alopecia areata. Some clones in this sample may be carry-over from other donors' samples. V gene TRBV6-4 combines with J gene TRBJ1-2; D is uncertain. The specimen was whole blood, collected in connection with sensitization to the hapten diphenylcyclopropenone (DPC). CDR3 amino acids: CASRFGPEGHDGYTF. The CDR3, as DNA: TGTGCCAGCCGGTTCGGACCCGAAGGGCATGATGGCTACACCTTC.